This T cell receptor beta chain was found in a study of CD4 T cells in relation to SARS-CoV-2 and coronaviruses. The data were produced by immunoSEQ multiplex PCR, yet TCRdb's version contains in-frame clones alone and is incomplete. The sample comprises some 30,000 clones, roughly 76% of which are singletons, and under 3.5% rests with the top ten. Remarks on this clone: Its antigen is unknown.

Trimming took 1 base from V and 5 from J; bases not matched to a gene: 4. Germline V gives CDR1 SGHTA, CDR2 FQGNSA. This CDR3 spans 14 amino acids. Whole-study findings and limits: No crossreactivity against non-spike viral proteins was tested here.

This clonotype was obtained from an adult with COVID-19. Sequenced input: memory CD4+ T cells from PBMCs, cultured in vitro. This chain uses TRBV7-2 with TRBJ1-1; 7 bases fit TRBD1. The CDR3 is CASSLVGQTTEAFF. DNA of the CDR3: TGTGCCAGCAGCTTAGTGGGACAGACAACTGAAGCTTTCTTT.